Listed below are T cell receptor beta chains from one sample, sequenced in a study of cytomegalovirus exposure and HLA in healthy donors. Produced via immunoSEQ multiplex PCR; TCRdb's table is partial and in-frame only. The sample contains more than 110,000 clones, around 78% of which appear only once. Material: PBMCs. The source of these receptors is a male donor in good health and CMV-seronegative. Both conserved end residues are trimmed from each CDR3.

v_gene,CDR3aa
TRBV6-6,ASSYEEGDSQPQH
TRBV7-2,ADTSRDSYGYT
TRBV4-1,ASSQERLAGVWEQY
TRBV5-4,ASSPRRGGDAGNTIY
TRBV4-2,ASSPLRLAGTLNTGELF
TRBV14,ASSQDIGGHGYT
TRBV6-5,ASSYPMNRDDEQF
TRBV13,ASSLGIGGAF
TRBV19,ASSISFSVSGYGYT
TRBV29-1,SASRGAGGPNEQY
TRBV7-9,SSSSGSYGYT
TRBV9,ASSPSSGAYNEQF
TRBV27,ASRWDRGSYEQY
TRBV6-5,AIEEGSSYNEQF
TRBV9,ASSPRTSGGGGTDTQY
TRBV9,ASSVVALGGTEAF
TRBV20-1,SPDLGGTQY
TRBV27,ASRRSGGQNGYT
TRBV14,ASSQGSRGRSGELF
TRBV4-3,ASSQGGQGFSYEQY
TRBV11-2,ASSLASSGQF
TRBV30,AWSDRTSQY
TRBV6-4,ASSEGTSGNEQF
TRBV6-1,ASSDPDRGMGRDNEQF
TRBV18,ASSPGGNNSPLH
TRBV5-6,ASSKRHLRQETQY